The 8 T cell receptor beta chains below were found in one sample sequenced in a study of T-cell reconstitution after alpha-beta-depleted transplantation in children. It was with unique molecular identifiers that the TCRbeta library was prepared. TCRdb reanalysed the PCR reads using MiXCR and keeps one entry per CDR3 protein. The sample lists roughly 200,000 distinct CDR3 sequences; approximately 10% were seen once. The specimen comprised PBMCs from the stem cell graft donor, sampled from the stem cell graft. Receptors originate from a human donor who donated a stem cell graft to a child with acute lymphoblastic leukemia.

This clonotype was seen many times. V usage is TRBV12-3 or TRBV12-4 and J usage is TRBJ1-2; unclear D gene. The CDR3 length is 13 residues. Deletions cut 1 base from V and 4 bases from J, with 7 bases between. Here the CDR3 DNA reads TGTGCCAGCAGTTTAGGCGATCTCTATGGCTACACCTTC. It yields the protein CASSLGDLYGYTF.

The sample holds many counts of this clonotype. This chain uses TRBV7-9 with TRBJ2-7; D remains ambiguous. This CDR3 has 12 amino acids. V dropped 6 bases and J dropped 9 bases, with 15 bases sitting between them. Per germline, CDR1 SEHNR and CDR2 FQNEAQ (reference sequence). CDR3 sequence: CASRLPPEGQYF. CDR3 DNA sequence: TGTGCCAGCAGATTACCCCCTGAAGGGCAGTACTTC.

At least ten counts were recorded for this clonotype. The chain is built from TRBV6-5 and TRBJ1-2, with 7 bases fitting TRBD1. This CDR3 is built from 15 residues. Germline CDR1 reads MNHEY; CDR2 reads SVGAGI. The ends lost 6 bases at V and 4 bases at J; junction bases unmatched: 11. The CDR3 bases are TGTGCCAGCAGCAGCCGCGGGGACAGCCGCTATGGCTACACCTTC. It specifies CASSSRGDSRYGYTF.

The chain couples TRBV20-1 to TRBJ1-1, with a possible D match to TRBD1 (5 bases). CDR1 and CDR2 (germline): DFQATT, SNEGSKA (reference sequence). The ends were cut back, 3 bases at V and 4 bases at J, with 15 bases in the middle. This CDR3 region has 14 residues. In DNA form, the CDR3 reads TGCAGTGCTAGGGGGGGGGATGAGAGCACTGAAGCTTTCTTT. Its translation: CSARGGDESTEAFF.

The CDR3 DNA reads TGTGCCAGCAGCTTGTCGCAATGGTTTGGGAATAACTATGGCTACACCTTC. It yields the protein CASSLSQWFGNNYGYTF. The rearrangement uses TRBV5-5 and TRBJ1-2; D call uncertain. The CDR3 totals 17 residues. The ends were cut back, 1 base at V and 1 base at J, with 17 bases in the middle. The germline CDR1 and CDR2 sequences are SGHKS and YYEKEE (reference sequence).

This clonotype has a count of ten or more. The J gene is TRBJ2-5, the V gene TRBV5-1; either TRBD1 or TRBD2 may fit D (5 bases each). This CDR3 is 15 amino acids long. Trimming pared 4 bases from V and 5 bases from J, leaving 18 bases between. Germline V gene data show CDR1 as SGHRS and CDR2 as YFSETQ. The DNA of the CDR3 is TGCGCCAGCAGCAGTTCCGGGACGGGTGGGGAGACCCAGTACTTC. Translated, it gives CASSSSGTGGETQYF.

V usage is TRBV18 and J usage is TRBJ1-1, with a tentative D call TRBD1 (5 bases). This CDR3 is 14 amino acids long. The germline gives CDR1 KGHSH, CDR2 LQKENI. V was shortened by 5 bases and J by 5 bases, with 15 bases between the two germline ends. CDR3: CASSAGVGRTEAFF. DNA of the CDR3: TGTGCCAGCTCAGCGGGGGTAGGAAGGACTGAAGCTTTCTTT.

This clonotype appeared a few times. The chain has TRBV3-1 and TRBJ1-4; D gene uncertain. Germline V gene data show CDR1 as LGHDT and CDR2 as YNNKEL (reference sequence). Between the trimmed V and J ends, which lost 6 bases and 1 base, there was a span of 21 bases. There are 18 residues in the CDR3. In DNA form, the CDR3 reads TGTGCCAGCAGTCTCAGGACGACCCTCGGGGAAACTAATGAAAAACTGTTTTTT. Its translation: CASSLRTTLGETNEKLFF.